Detailed here is one TCR beta chain. These data originate in a study of blood T cell repertoires in COVID-19. As for the study in general: Samples taken during acute and convalescent COVID-19 were collected in the United States, Italy and Spain.

V shed 0 bases and J shed 4 bases, with 12 bases lying between them. The CDR3 length is 15 residues. Germline CDR1 is ENHRY and CDR2 is SYGVKD. TCRdb's table, derived via immunoSEQ multiplex PCR, lists solely in-frame clones and lacks some. The sample consists of 250,000 to 300,000 clones, just over 85% of them appearing once. Assignment of participants to cohorts was predicated upon participant-reported clinical history. Among Cohort 3 donors, those recovered had two negative PCRs, clearance, or symptom resolution. Sample: PBMCs or T cells enriched from blood (not recorded which). V usage is TRBV10-3 and J usage is TRBJ2-5; no reliable D call. The TCR sequence derives from a man aged 18 to 30 who had recovered from COVID-19. The CDR3 bases are TGTGCCATCAGTGAGTCTGGTAGTCCCCGAGAGACCCAGTACTTC. Its protein is CAISESGSPRETQYF.